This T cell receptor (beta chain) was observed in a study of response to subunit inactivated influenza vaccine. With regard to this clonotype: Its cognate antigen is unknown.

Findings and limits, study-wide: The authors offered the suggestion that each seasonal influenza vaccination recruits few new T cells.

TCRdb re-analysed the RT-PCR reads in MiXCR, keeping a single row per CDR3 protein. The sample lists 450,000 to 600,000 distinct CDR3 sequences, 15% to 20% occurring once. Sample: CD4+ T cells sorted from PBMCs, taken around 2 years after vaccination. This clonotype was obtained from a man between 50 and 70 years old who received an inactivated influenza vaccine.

The CDR3 DNA sequence: TGTGCCATCAGTGATCTCTATGGGACTAGCGGGGGGGGAGAGACCCAGTACTTC. Its translation: CAISDLYGTSGGGETQYF. The chain joins TRBV10-3 to TRBJ2-5; 16 bases map to TRBD2. CDR1 and CDR2 from the germline V gene are ENHRY and SYGVKD. This CDR3 has 18 amino acids. The V segment lost 3 bases and the J segment 4 bases; nucleotides outside the gene matches: 8.